A single T cell receptor beta chain is shown here with its context. It has no known antigen specificity. No base qualities exist here, and no much larger clone lies one base off it. The trial excluded patients who had a history of autoimmune disease or who were on systemic immunosuppression. In every dose cohort, peripheral blood was drawn for TCR sequencing at baseline, cycle 4 day 1, and cycle 7 day 1. The samples were drawn from a first-in-human, open-label, multicenter phase I dose-escalation trial of ivuxolimab. The trial enrolled adults with locally advanced or metastatic head and neck squamous cell, hepatocellular, melanoma or renal cell carcinoma. Before TCR sequencing, CD4+ T cells and CD8+ T cells from peripheral blood were sorted into separate populations. For sequencing of the TCRbeta CDR3 region, genomic DNA was extracted from the sorted cells. The immunoSEQ Assay was used for sequencing of TCRbeta CDR3 regions. Held by TCRdb, this immuneACCESS table contains in-frame sequences only and omits some clones. Under half of the omission traces to an unresolved V gene where checked; the cause of the rest is unknown. The sample data list tens of thousands of clones, and about 83% of these were observed just once. The ten largest clones take up 3.1% of the sample.

These data come from a study of OX40 agonist ivuxolimab in advanced cancers. General notes on the study: Ivuxolimab was a fully human IgG2 agonistic monoclonal antibody targeting the costimulatory receptor OX40 (CD134). Intravenous ivuxolimab was administered to patients every 2 weeks at six dose levels: 0.01, 0.1, 0.3, 1.5, 3 and 10 mg/kg. Of the 50 to 55 patients in dose escalation, about 20 had hepatocellular carcinoma, some 15 had melanoma, 9 had renal cell carcinoma and 9 had head and neck cancer. The dose-escalation cohort was 82.7% male with a mean age of approximately 60 years, ranging from roughly 20 to 80. Prior anti-PD-1, anti-PD-L1 or anti-CTLA-4 therapy was permitted, and 40% of dose-escalation patients had received checkpoint inhibitors. Partial responses occurred in three dose-escalation patients: two with cutaneous melanoma and one with hepatocellular carcinoma. Peripheral TCRbeta sequencing was intended to test whether TCR sequence diversity was altered and clonal T-cell expansion was caused by ivuxolimab. The monotherapy dose-escalation portion (N ≈ 50 patients) of the phase I ivuxolimab trial is reported in the paper.

Here is what the overall study found, with its caveats: After ivuxolimab, expanded clones were on average more numerous among CD8+ T cells than among CD4+ T cells. At doses of 0.1 to 3.0 mg/kg, clonal expansion of both CD4+ and CD8+ blood T cells was observed from baseline to week 6. Low levels of normalized T-cell clonal expansion were also seen in some nonresponding patients. The antigen specificity of the clonally expanded peripheral T cells was not determined. Partial responders in the 0.1-3.0 mg/kg groups had among the lowest normalized peripheral clonal expansion, especially among CD8+ T cells.

This TCR was recovered from an adult with an advanced solid tumor such as melanoma, head and neck, liver or kidney cancer. Sequencing was performed on CD4+ or CD8+ T cells sorted from blood, taken in a trial of the OX40 agonist ivuxolimab.

The DNA sequence is TGCGCCAGCAGAGGGAGCGTGGACTATGGCTACACCTTC. It encodes CASRGSVDYGYTF. The rearranged segments are TRBV5-1 and TRBJ1-2, with no confident D gene call. The CDR3 holds 13 amino acids from the cysteine to the phenylalanine. Of all the DNA, just the CDR3 is kept, 39 bases in frame from base 1. V lost 5 bases and J lost 3 bases; the stretch between them is 11 bases long. Taken from the germline V gene, the CDR1 and CDR2 loops are SGHRS and YFSETQ. The reference TRBV5-1 and TRBJ1-2 proteins fill in what lies around the CDR3, so the full variable domain reads KAGVTQTPRYLIKTRGQQVTLSCSPISGHRSVSWYQQTPGQGLQFLFEYFSETQRNKGNFPGRFSGRQFSNSRSEMNVSTLELGDSALYLCASRGSVDYGYTFGSGTRLTVV.